Following are 29 T cell receptor beta chains from one sample sequenced in a study of radiation and T cells in renal cell carcinoma. Treatment indicated: 15 Gy SBRT to primary tumor, nephrectomy 4 weeks later. The repertoire was sequenced with immunoSEQ multiplex PCR; TCRdb's copy has only in-frame clones and lacks some. The sample consists of 20,000 or so clones, 47% of them appearing once. The input for sequencing was tumor tissue, taken from a patient whose treatment included radiotherapy and nephrectomy. The receptors come from a woman aged 50 to 65 with renal cell carcinoma.

This clone has more than one count but fewer than ten. Other DNA sequences within the sample encode an identical CDR3. The chain uses TRBV19 and TRBJ2-1; D is ambiguous. This CDR3 comprises 12 residues. The V gene lost 6 bases and the J gene lost 2 bases, with 5 bases spanning the gap. Germline V gene lookup returns CDR1 LNHDA and CDR2 SQIVND (reference sequence). In nucleotides, the CDR3 is TGTGCCAGTAGAGGGACCTACAATGAGCAGTTCTTC. This translates into CASRGTYNEQFF.

This clone appeared a few times. The chain recombines TRBV11-3 with TRBJ1-4; perhaps TRBD1 as D (6 bases). The germline V and J ends were trimmed by 5 bases and 8 bases, with 18 bases remaining between them. This CDR3 has 15 residues. Germline values: CDR1 SGHNT, CDR2 YENEEA. The DNA of the CDR3 is TGTGCCAGCAGCATACTCAGGGGTTTAGAAGAAAAACTGTTTTTT. This gives the protein CASSILRGLEEKLFF.

The J gene is TRBJ2-2, the V gene TRBV7-8; D gene unclear. The ends were cut back, 7 bases at V and 1 base at J, with 22 bases in the middle. The CDR3 runs 18 residues. Per the germline V gene, CDR1 is SGHVS and CDR2 is FQNEAQ. CDR3 region: CASIGGWQASLNTGELFF. CDR3 DNA sequence: TGTGCCAGCATCGGCGGATGGCAGGCGTCTTTGAACACCGGGGAGCTGTTTTTT.

The chain is built from TRBV13 and TRBJ2-7; D is unclear. Deletions cut 5 bases from V and 7 bases from J, with 18 bases between. The CDR3 has 14 amino acids. Looked up from germline, CDR1 is PRHDT and CDR2 is FYEKMQ (reference sequence). CDR3 residues: CASSPQAMGTEQYF. DNA of the CDR3: TGTGCCAGCAGCCCCCAGGCTATGGGCACTGAGCAGTACTTC.

J is TRBJ2-1 and V is TRBV29-1, with 11 nucleotides matching TRBD2. This CDR3 contains 15 residues. The V gene's germline CDR1 is SQVTM and CDR2 ANQGSEA. V gave up 7 bases and J gave up 3 bases; unmatched junction bases: 8. The CDR3 region is CSASTSGANYNEQFF. The CDR3, as DNA: TGCAGCGCCTCGACTAGCGGGGCGAACTACAATGAGCAGTTCTTC.

This clone was seen a few times. The chain employs TRBV4-1 and TRBJ2-5; D is perhaps TRBD2 (6 bases). Trimming shortened V by 0 bases and J by 5 bases, and 16 bases separated the two germline ends. The length of the CDR3 is 16 residues. Germline V gives CDR1 MGHRA, CDR2 YSYEKL. In nucleotides, the CDR3 is TGCGCCAGCAGCCAAGATGGAGACCCGACTAGGGAGACCCAGTACTTC. This codes for CASSQDGDPTRETQYF.

This chain links TRBV18 with TRBJ1-5; D is unclear. The length of the CDR3 is 15 residues. Germline values: CDR1 KGHSH, CDR2 LQKENI. Between the trimmed V and J ends, which lost 4 bases and 2 bases, there was a span of 12 bases. The chain's CDR3 is CASSRRDGGNQPQHF. The CDR3 DNA follows: TGTGCCAGCTCACGCCGGGATGGAGGCAATCAGCCCCAGCATTTT.

J is TRBJ1-5 and V is TRBV4-2; D gene uncertain. Germline CDR1 LGHNA, CDR2 YNFKEQ. The CDR3 spans 16 residues. Between the trimmed V and J ends, which lost 0 bases and 4 bases, there was a span of 13 bases. CDR3 in amino acids: CASSQDGQPRNQPQHF. DNA for the CDR3: TGTGCCAGCAGCCAAGATGGGCAGCCTAGAAATCAGCCCCAGCATTTT.

V usage is TRBV14 and J usage is TRBJ2-1; D uncertain. CDR1 SGHDN and CDR2 FVKESK come from the germline V gene. The CDR3 spans 14 residues. V lost 4 bases and J 6 bases, leaving 13 bases between the germline ends. The CDR3 DNA is TGTGCCAGCAGCCCCGATGGAGCATTCAATGAGCAGTTCTTC. This codes for CASSPDGAFNEQFF.

This clone has only one observation. This sequence joins TRBV9 and TRBJ2-3; D not certain. Trimming left V 3 bases short and J 1 base short, with 9 bases between. Germline V CDR1 and CDR2: SGDLS, YYNGEE. The CDR3 runs to 14 residues. The CDR3 region is CASSDQAGTDTQYF. The CDR3 coding sequence is TGTGCCAGCAGCGATCAGGCCGGCACAGATACGCAGTATTTT.

This clone was seen a handful of times. Just one base apart from a much larger clone, this may be a read error. The genes are TRBV7-8 and TRBJ2-5, with no clear D. This CDR3 has 13 residues. Trimming shortened V by 2 bases and J by 2 bases, and 6 bases separated the two germline ends. CDR1 SGHVS and CDR2 FQNEAQ come from the germline V gene. CDR3 region: CASSLTPQETQYF. The CDR3, as DNA: TGTGCCAGCAGCTTAACACCTCAAGAGACCCAGTACTTC.

The chain couples TRBV5-1 to TRBJ1-1; a weak D match, TRBD1 (6 bases). The CDR3 spans 14 residues. The germline CDR1 and CDR2 sequences are SGHRS and YFSETQ. V was trimmed by 4 bases and J by 5 bases, leaving 15 bases between them. The CDR3 region has the DNA TGCGCCAGCAGCCTGGGGACAATTGGGACTGAAGCTTTCTTT. The encoded protein is CASSLGTIGTEAFF.

The chain is built from TRBV25-1 and TRBJ1-1; TRBD1 is a possible D gene (5 bases). Trimming removed 1 base at V and 6 bases at J, with 15 bases between. This CDR3 has 15 amino acids. Germline V CDR1 and CDR2: MGHDK, SYGVNS. In DNA form, the CDR3 reads TGTGCCAGCAGTGAATCTAAGTTTAGGGGTTCTGAAGCTTTCTTT. Translating it yields CASSESKFRGSEAFF.

In this sample, this clone turned up a few times. The rearrangement uses TRBV4-3 and TRBJ2-7; D could derive from TRBD1 or TRBD2 (5 bases each). The germline gives CDR1 LGHNA, CDR2 YSLEER. V lost 4 bases, J lost 3 bases, and 10 bases lay in between. The CDR3 runs to 13 residues. This CDR3 is CASSPGAGYEQYF. In DNA form, the CDR3 reads TGCGCCAGCAGCCCCGGGGCAGGCTACGAGCAGTACTTC.

In its sample, this clone was seen a few times. The chain combines TRBV15 with TRBJ1-3; no reliable D call. The V gene's germline CDR1 is LNHNV and CDR2 YYDKDF (reference sequence). The CDR3 sequence is 15 residues long. With 0 bases removed from V and 0 bases from J, the gap between germline ends came to 6 bases. The CDR3: CATSRDWSSGNTIYF. The CDR3 nucleotides read TGTGCCACCAGCAGAGATTGGTCCTCTGGAAACACCATATATTTT.

This chain uses TRBV5-1 with TRBJ2-7; either TRBD1 or TRBD2 may supply D (5 bases each). This CDR3 region has 15 residues. V dropped 0 bases and J dropped 3 bases, with 13 bases sitting between them. Germline V lookup: CDR1 SGHRS, CDR2 YFSETQ. The CDR3 spells CASSLAGQGVYEQYF. The CDR3 coding sequence is TGCGCCAGCAGCTTGGCCGGGCAGGGAGTCTACGAGCAGTACTTC.

The chain combines TRBV18 with TRBJ1-5, with TRBD1 identical over 7 bases. The germline V gene has CDR1 KGHSH and CDR2 LQKENI. V dropped 6 bases and J dropped 2; count of bases not matched to a gene: 7. The CDR3 sequence is 15 residues long. CDR3 amino acids: CASSQQGNGNQPQHF. CDR3 coding DNA: TGTGCCAGCTCGCAACAGGGGAACGGCAATCAGCCCCAGCATTTT.

This clone was counted only a few times. The chain is built from TRBV2 and TRBJ2-7, with TRBD1 as a possible D gene (5 bases). CDR3 length: 13 residues. The V gene's germline CDR1 is SNHLY and CDR2 FYNNEI. Trimming stripped 6 bases from V and 6 bases from J, with 15 bases between. The CDR3: CASRARVLSEQYF. CDR3 nucleotides: TGTGCCAGCAGGGCCAGGGTTCTATCCGAGCAGTACTTC.

This clone was observed at least ten times. The rearrangement links TRBV7-9 to TRBJ1-2; TRBD1 aligns across 7 bases. Germline lookup yields CDR1 SEHNR and CDR2 FQNEAQ (reference sequence). V trimming: 4 bases; J trimming: 8 bases; junction bases outside the gene matches: 7. CDR3 size: 13 residues. CDR3: CASSSTGAGGYTF. In DNA form, the CDR3 reads TGTGCCAGCAGCTCCACAGGGGCAGGGGGCTACACCTTC.

The chain couples TRBV7-8 to TRBJ2-1; tentative D call: TRBD1 (5 bases). The germline V gene encodes CDR1 SGHVS and CDR2 FQNEAQ. This CDR3 has 13 residues. Trimming took 4 bases from V and 4 from J, leaving 8 bases between them. CDR3 protein: CASSYRQYNEQFF. The DNA for the CDR3 is TGTGCCAGCAGCTACAGACAGTACAATGAGCAGTTCTTC. Complete variable domain (other parts from reference TRBV7-8 and TRBJ2-1): GAGVSQSPRYKVAKRGQDVALRCDPISGHVSLFWYQQALGQGPEFLTYFQNEAQLDKSGLPSDRFFAERPEGSVSTLKIQRTQQEDSAVYLCASSYRQYNEQFFGPGTRLTVL.

This clone was counted between two and nine times. The chain recombines TRBV6-6 with TRBJ2-5, with TRBD2 matching 9 bases. Losses at the gene ends were 1 base for V and 3 bases for J; bases not matched to a gene: 3. The CDR3 spans 15 residues. The V gene's germline CDR1 is MNHNY and CDR2 SVGAGI (reference sequence). The CDR3 is CASSYFSSGEETQYF. The CDR3 coding sequence is TGTGCCAGCAGTTACTTTTCTAGCGGGGAAGAGACCCAGTACTTC.

The chain uses TRBV4-1 and TRBJ1-5; perhaps TRBD1 as D (5 bases). Between the trimmed V and J ends, which lost 1 base and 0 bases, there was a span of 10 bases. The CDR3 has 16 amino acids. Germline V lookup: CDR1 MGHRA, CDR2 YSYEKL. The CDR3 loop is CASSQAAGASNQPQHF. The CDR3 DNA follows: TGCGCCAGCAGCCAAGCAGCCGGGGCTAGCAATCAGCCCCAGCATTTT.

In its sample, this clone was seen many times. This CDR3 is also generated by other DNA sequences in the sample. The chain carries TRBV19 and TRBJ1-2; D is unclear. Germline V gene lookup returns CDR1 LNHDA and CDR2 SQIVND (reference sequence). The CDR3 sequence is 15 residues long. Between the trimmed V and J ends, which lost 0 bases and 4 bases, there was a span of 12 bases. The CDR3 nucleotides are TGTGCCAGTAGTATAGACCCAGGCAGCCTCTATGGCTACACCTTC. This gives the protein CASSIDPGSLYGYTF.

This sequence joins TRBV27 and TRBJ1-2; D possibly corresponds to TRBD1 (6 bases). The CDR3 length is 13 residues. From germline, CDR1 is MNHEY and CDR2 SMNVEV (reference sequence). V was shortened by 5 bases and J by 8 bases, with 15 bases between the two germline ends. The CDR3, as DNA: TGTGCCAGCAGTAGGGGGACCTCAGGGGGCTACACCTTC. It yields the protein CASSRGTSGGYTF.

The V gene is TRBV19, the J gene TRBJ2-1; D possibly corresponds to TRBD1 (5 bases). The ends were cut back, 7 bases at V and 3 bases at J, with 13 bases in the middle. The CDR3 consists of 14 residues. Germline values: CDR1 LNHDA, CDR2 SQIVND (reference sequence). The CDR3 reads CASNQGSFYNEQFF. CDR3 nucleotide sequence: TGTGCCAGTAATCAGGGATCGTTCTACAATGAGCAGTTCTTC.

This clone was observed many times. This chain joins TRBV13 and TRBJ2-7; D gene ambiguous. Looked up from germline, CDR1 is PRHDT and CDR2 is FYEKMQ (reference sequence). V shed 5 bases and J shed 3 bases, with 11 bases lying between them. The CDR3 is 13 amino acids. The CDR3 DNA reads as TGTGCCAGCAGCCCGGGTCCTGACTACGAGCAGTACTTC. Translation gives CASSPGPDYEQYF.

The V and J genes are TRBV16 and TRBJ1-5; a weak D match, TRBD1 (5 bases). Germline loops: CDR1 KGHSY, CDR2 FQNENV. Trimming removed 3 bases at V and 7 bases at J, with 10 bases between. The CDR3 is 13 amino acids. CDR3 nucleotide sequence: TGTGCCAGCAGCCAGTGGGGACCACAGCCCCAGCATTTT. This translates into CASSQWGPQPQHF.

This CDR3 is CASSPGPSYEQYF. The CDR3 nucleotides are TGTGCCAGCAGTCCCGGGCCTTCCTACGAGCAGTACTTC. The chain links TRBV7-3 to TRBJ2-7; D uncertain. Germline loops: CDR1 SGHTA, CDR2 FQGTGA. CDR3 length: 13 amino acids. Trimming cost V 6 bases and J 1 base, with 10 bases left between them. Full variable domain (outside the CDR3, taken from reference TRBV7-3 and TRBJ2-7): GAGVSQTPSNKVTEKGKYVELRCDPISGHTALYWYRQSLGQGPEFLIYFQGTGAADDSGLPNDRFFAVRPEGSVSTLKIQRTERGDSAVYLCASSPGPSYEQYFGPGTRLTVT.

This clone was detected a few times. The V gene is TRBV18, the J gene TRBJ2-1, with D hard to call. V was pared by 3 bases and J by 7 bases, with 7 bases between. Germline CDR1 KGHSH, CDR2 LQKENI. This CDR3 has 12 residues. The CDR3 spells CASSPGPNEQFF. The CDR3 DNA follows: TGTGCCAGCTCACCCGGACCTAATGAGCAGTTCTTC.